Shown below are 10 T cell receptor beta chains from a single sample sequenced in a study of post-analysis software for immune sequencing data. Each TCR beta cDNA library carried unique molecular identifiers. TCRdb fed the PCR reads into MiXCR, producing one record per CDR3 protein. The sample yields under 200,000 distinct CDR3 sequences, 35% to 40% seen once. The sequencing used blood, collected after autologous hematopoietic stem cell transplantation. The receptor source for this set is a girl aged 5-17 years with multiple sclerosis.

The chain is built from TRBV20-1 and TRBJ2-3; a weak D match, TRBD2 (5 bases). Looked up from germline, CDR1 is DFQATT and CDR2 is SNEGSKA (reference sequence). Trimming took 3 bases from V and 3 from J, leaving 22 bases between them. This CDR3 is built from 17 residues. As DNA, the CDR3 is TGCAGTGCTAGTCGTATCTTGCGGGCAAGCGGAACAGATACGCAGTATTTT. Residues: CSASRILRASGTDTQYF.

J is TRBJ2-3 and V is TRBV5-6; 8 bases line up with TRBD2. The CDR3 runs 16 residues. CDR1 SGHDT and CDR2 YYEEEE come from the germline V gene. With 0 bases clipped from V and 6 bases from J, the junction kept 9 bases outside the gene matches. The CDR3 DNA reads as TGTGCCAGCAGCTTGGCAGAGCGGGGGAGGTGGGATACGCAGTATTTT. It is translated as CASSLAERGRWDTQYF.

The rearrangement joins TRBV24-1 to TRBJ2-1; TRBD2 aligns across 7 bases. Germline loops: CDR1 KGHDR, CDR2 SFDVKD. The CDR3 contains 18 residues. Trimming at V came to 3 bases and at J to 0 bases, leaving 10 bases not matched to a gene. CDR3 amino acids: CATSDPLLATSSYNEQFF. The DNA for the CDR3 is TGTGCCACCAGTGATCCCCTACTAGCGACGAGCTCCTACAATGAGCAGTTCTTC.

This sequence joins TRBV6-2 or TRBV6-3 and TRBJ1-2; 7 bases line up with TRBD1. Germline V gene sequence: CDR1 MNHEY, CDR2 SVGEGT. The CDR3 loop spans 15 amino acids. Trimming removed 6 bases from V and 3 bases from J; junction bases left unmatched: 10. This CDR3 reads CASRNGQEPHYGYTF. Written as DNA, the CDR3 is TGTGCCAGCAGAAACGGACAGGAGCCTCACTATGGCTACACCTTC.

V gene TRBV10-3 combines with J gene TRBJ2-3; 9 nucleotides align to TRBD1. Germline-derived CDR1 and CDR2 are ENHRY and SYGVKD. V lost 8 bases to trimming and J lost 6 bases; unmatched junction nucleotides: 6. The CDR3 is 13 amino acids. The CDR3 region has the DNA TGTGCCATCCTGGGACAGGGTACGGATACGCAGTATTTT. Its protein product is CAILGQGTDTQYF.

The chain uses TRBV4-3 and TRBJ2-1, with 7 bases aligning to TRBD2. The CDR3 runs to 16 residues. CDR1 and CDR2 (germline): LGHNA, YSLEER. The trim removed 1 base at V and 9 bases at J, leaving 12 bases unmatched. CDR3 loop: CASSQGLGRGFGEQFF. The CDR3, as DNA: TGCGCCAGCAGCCAAGGGCTGGGGAGGGGTTTCGGTGAGCAGTTCTTC.

This clonotype was recorded a few times. This sequence joins TRBV5-1 and TRBJ2-3; tentatively, D is TRBD1 or TRBD2 (6 bases each). Germline V gene sequence: CDR1 SGHRS, CDR2 YFSETQ. Trimming shortened V by 2 bases and J by 4 bases, and 17 bases separated the two germline ends. This CDR3 is 16 amino acids long. This CDR3 reads CASSFNPGEVSDTQYF. The CDR3 nucleotides read TGCGCCAGCAGCTTCAATCCAGGGGAGGTCTCAGATACGCAGTATTTT.

This clonotype was picked up a small number of times. The genes are TRBV7-2 and TRBJ2-7; D ambiguous. This CDR3 comprises 12 residues. CDR1 is SGHTA, CDR2 FQGNSA, per germline. Trimming shortened V by 6 bases and J by 8 bases, and 14 bases separated the two germline ends. CDR3 amino acids: CASSSHWAKQYF. The CDR3 region has the DNA TGTGCCAGCAGTTCCCACTGGGCGAAGCAGTACTTC.

The chain combines TRBV28 with TRBJ2-7; the D gene could be TRBD1 or TRBD2 (5 bases each). This CDR3 has 14 residues. Trimming pared 8 bases from V and 3 bases from J, leaving 17 bases between. CDR1 and CDR2 (germline): MDHEN, SYDVKM. The DNA of the CDR3 is TGTGCCAGCGGCCCACGAGGTGGGGGCTACGAGCAGTACTTC. It is translated as CASGPRGGGYEQYF.

In its sample, this clonotype was seen many times. The chain uses TRBV12-3 or TRBV12-4 and TRBJ2-7, with 8 bases aligning to TRBD1. The V gene end was trimmed by 5 bases and the J gene end by 3 bases; junction bases not matched to a gene: 3. This CDR3 spans 13 amino acids. CDR3 amino acids: CASSPDRGYEQYF. DNA of the CDR3: TGTGCCAGCAGTCCCGACAGGGGCTACGAGCAGTACTTC.